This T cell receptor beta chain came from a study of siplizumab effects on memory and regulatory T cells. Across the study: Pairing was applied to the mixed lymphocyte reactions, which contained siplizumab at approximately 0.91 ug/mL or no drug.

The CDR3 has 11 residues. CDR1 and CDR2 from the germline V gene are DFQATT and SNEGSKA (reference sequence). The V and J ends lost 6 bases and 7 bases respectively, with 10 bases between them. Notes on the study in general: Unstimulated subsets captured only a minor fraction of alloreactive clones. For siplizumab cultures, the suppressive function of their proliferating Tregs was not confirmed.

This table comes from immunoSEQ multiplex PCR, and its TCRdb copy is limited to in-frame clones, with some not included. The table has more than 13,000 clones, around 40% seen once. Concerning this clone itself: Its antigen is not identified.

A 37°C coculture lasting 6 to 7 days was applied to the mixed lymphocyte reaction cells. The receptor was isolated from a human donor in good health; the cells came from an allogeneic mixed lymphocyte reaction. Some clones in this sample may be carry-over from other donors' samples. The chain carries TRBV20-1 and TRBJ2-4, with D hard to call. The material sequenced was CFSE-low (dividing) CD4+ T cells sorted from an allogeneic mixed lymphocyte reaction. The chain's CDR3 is CSAPHGNIQYF. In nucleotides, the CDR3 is TGCAGTGCACCCCATGGGAACATTCAGTACTTC.